Below, one T cell receptor beta chain is given with its context. The sample comes from a study of T cells after posttransplantation cyclophosphamide. Control samples came 1 year after myeloablative marrow transplants with methotrexate plus calcineurin inhibitor. The protocol was immunoSEQ multiplex PCR, while the TCRdb copy is restricted to in-frame clones and leaves out a portion. The sample consists of under 15,000 clones, about 81% of them appearing once. Source: PBMCs, taken around 350 days after allogeneic stem cell transplant with calcineurin inhibitor and methotrexate. The sequence was obtained from a male patient between 25 and 40 years old who received an allogeneic stem cell transplant from an unrelated donor, was CMV-positive, and had acute GVHD only. Some T cells may be provided by the graft donor.

DNA for the CDR3: TGCGCCAGCAGCACCACTGACACAGGGGTTTCGGGGGAGCTGTTTTTT. This sequence encodes CASSTTDTGVSGELFF. The chain carries TRBV5-1 and TRBJ2-2; TRBD1 matches at 7 bases. The V gene's germline CDR1 is SGHRS and CDR2 YFSETQ. V lost 4 bases to trimming and J lost 8 bases; unmatched junction nucleotides: 14. The CDR3 has 16 residues. The whole variable domain, remainder taken from reference TRBV5-1 and TRBJ2-2, is KAGVTQTPRYLIKTRGQQVTLSCSPISGHRSVSWYQQTPGQGLQFLFEYFSETQRNKGNFPGRFSGRQFSNSRSEMNVSTLELGDSALYLCASSTTDTGVSGELFFGEGSRLTVL.